These 17 T cell receptor beta chains came from one sample sequenced in a study of T-cell reconstitution after alpha-beta-depleted transplantation in children. Library preparation (for TCRbeta) was performed with unique molecular identifiers. TCRdb re-derived calls from the PCR reads in MiXCR, one entry per CDR3 protein. The profile covers about 540,000 distinct CDR3 sequences, with 18% appearing a single time and around 3.3% taken by the ten largest. The sample was PBMCs from the stem cell graft donor, taken from the stem cell graft. These receptors all come from a human donor who donated a stem cell graft to a child with acute lymphoblastic leukemia.

This sequence joins TRBV4-1 and TRBJ2-2, with D hard to call. Germline V gene lookup returns CDR1 MGHRA and CDR2 YSYEKL. The CDR3 consists of 14 residues. Trimming stripped 1 base from V and 1 base from J, with 4 bases between. The CDR3 is CASSQGENTGELFF. The DNA of the CDR3 is TGCGCCAGCAGCCAAGGGGAGAACACCGGGGAGCTGTTTTTT.

This clonotype was detected a few times. V usage is TRBV5-1 and J usage is TRBJ2-1; no clear D. CDR1 and CDR2 (germline): SGHRS, YFSETQ. V lost 0 bases and J lost 0, with 7 bases in between. The CDR3 is 15 residues long. CDR3 bases: TGCGCCAGCAGCTTGGTTGTGAGCTCCTACAATGAGCAGTTCTTC. The encoded protein is CASSLVVSSYNEQFF. Variable domain in full (rest from reference TRBV5-1 and TRBJ2-1): KAGVTQTPRYLIKTRGQQVTLSCSPISGHRSVSWYQQTPGQGLQFLFEYFSETQRNKGNFPGRFSGRQFSNSRSEMNVSTLELGDSALYLCASSLVVSSYNEQFFGPGTRLTVL.

V gene TRBV11-2 combines with J gene TRBJ2-7; D uncertain. CDR1 is SGHAT, CDR2 FQNNGV, per germline. V lost 5 bases and J 1 base, leaving 9 bases between the germline ends. This CDR3 region has 13 residues. The DNA for the CDR3 is TGTGCCAGCAGCCCCATACGGTCCTACGAGCAGTACTTC. Translating it yields CASSPIRSYEQYF. The full variable domain, its missing parts supplied by reference TRBV11-2 and TRBJ2-7, is EAGVAQSPRYKIIEKRQSVAFWCNPISGHATLYWYQQILGQGPKLLIQFQNNGVVDDSQLPKDRFSAERLKGVDSTLKIQPAKLEDSAVYLCASSPIRSYEQYFGPGTRLTVT.

This chain joins TRBV27 and TRBJ2-1; 7 bases agree with TRBD2. This CDR3 region has 18 residues. J was trimmed by 0 bases and V by 3 bases; bases with no gene match: 11. The V gene's germline CDR1 is MNHEY and CDR2 SMNVEV (reference sequence). The CDR3 region is CASSLRLAAMFSYNEQFF. Here the CDR3 DNA reads TGTGCCAGCAGTTTGCGCCTAGCGGCCATGTTCTCCTACAATGAGCAGTTCTTC.

The chain combines TRBV12-3 or TRBV12-4 with TRBJ1-2; D is unresolved. The V gene lost 0 bases and the J gene lost 10 bases, with 21 bases spanning the gap. The CDR3 length is 16 residues. The DNA of the CDR3 is TGTGCCAGCAGTTTAGCGCTTGGGAGAATGAGTGATGACTACACCTTC. The encoded protein is CASSLALGRMSDDYTF.

Only a few counts were recorded for this clonotype. The chain joins TRBV12-5 to TRBJ1-5; possibly TRBD1 for D (5 bases). The V end lost 1 base, the J end lost 2 bases, and 9 bases lay between the germline ends. CDR3 size: 15 residues. Per the germline V gene, CDR1 is LGHNT and CDR2 is FRNRAP. The CDR3 loop is CASGLGGTGNQPQHF. The CDR3 DNA is TGTGCTAGTGGTTTGGGCGGGACGGGCAATCAGCCCCAGCATTTT.

This clonotype was observed a few times. J is TRBJ2-7 and V is TRBV3-1, with D maybe TRBD1 (6 bases). Trimming removed 3 bases at V and 6 bases at J, with 9 bases between. CDR1 and CDR2 (germline): LGHDT, YNNKEL (reference sequence). CDR3 length: 12 residues. In DNA form, the CDR3 reads TGTGCCAGCAGCCATGGCAGGGGCGAGCAGTACTTC. Its translation is CASSHGRGEQYF.

V and J are TRBV20-1 and TRBJ1-1, with D maybe TRBD1 (6 bases). CDR3 length equals 10 residues. The germline V gene has CDR1 DFQATT and CDR2 SNEGSKA (reference sequence). The ends were cut back, 6 bases at V and 9 bases at J, with 11 bases in the middle. The CDR3 protein is CSALDSQAFF. The DNA for the CDR3 is TGCAGTGCGTTGGACAGTCAAGCTTTCTTT.

This clonotype appeared a single time. The chain recombines TRBV4-1 with TRBJ2-2; no clear D. The germline V and J ends were trimmed by 4 bases and 0 bases, with 18 bases remaining between them. The CDR3 extends over 18 amino acids. Germline-derived CDR1 and CDR2 are MGHRA and YSYEKL. The DNA of the CDR3 is TGCGCCAGCAGCCTCCTTGAAAGAGGATCCCCGAACACCGGGGAGCTGTTTTTT. Amino acids: CASSLLERGSPNTGELFF.

The chain uses TRBV20-1 and TRBJ2-4; 14 nucleotides line up with TRBD2. Germline values: CDR1 DFQATT, CDR2 SNEGSKA (reference sequence). J was trimmed by 2 bases and V by 3 bases; bases with no gene match: 9. The CDR3 runs 18 residues. The CDR3, as DNA: TGCAGTGCTAGGGGGGGGACTAGCGGGAGAGAAACCAAAAACATTCAGTACTTC. Translation: CSARGGTSGRETKNIQYF.

Only a few counts were recorded for this clonotype. The chain carries TRBV29-1 and TRBJ2-2; tentatively, D is TRBD2 (7 bases). CDR1 and CDR2 (germline): SQVTM, ANQGSEA. The CDR3 has 14 amino acids. V lost 8 bases, J lost 6 bases, and 19 bases lay in between. The CDR3: CSPEGGLGSGELFF. The DNA of the CDR3 is TGCAGCCCCGAGGGGGGGCTTGGGTCCGGGGAGCTGTTTTTT.

This clonotype was seen a handful of times. The CDR3 sequence is CSGRGQLGYTF. DNA of the CDR3: TGCAGCGGTAGGGGACAGCTTGGCTACACCTTC. V usage is TRBV29-1 and J usage is TRBJ1-2; TRBD1 agrees at 7 bases. Germline V gene sequence: CDR1 SQVTM, CDR2 ANQGSEA. V dropped 7 bases and J dropped 7; count of bases not matched to a gene: 6. This CDR3 is built from 11 residues.

The table lists this clonotype with a few counts. The rearrangement links TRBV20-1 to TRBJ2-1; D is perhaps TRBD1 or TRBD2 (5 bases each). Germline values: CDR1 DFQATT, CDR2 SNEGSKA (reference sequence). The CDR3 sequence is 14 residues long. V was pared by 6 bases and J by 7 bases, with 19 bases between. CDR3 nucleotides: TGCAGTGCCCCCGGGACCGTGCAATATAATGAGCAGTTCTTC. Translating gives CSAPGTVQYNEQFF.

This clonotype showed up just a few times. The chain is built from TRBV19 and TRBJ1-1; the D gene is possibly TRBD1 (6 bases). This CDR3 region has 14 residues. The V gene's germline CDR1 is LNHDA and CDR2 SQIVND (reference sequence). V was trimmed by 5 bases and J by 4 bases, leaving 14 bases between them. The CDR3, as DNA: TGTGCCAGTAGTGCAAGGGGGGGTGGCACTGAAGCTTTCTTT. Translation: CASSARGGGTEAFF.

This clonotype has just a few counts. The gene calls are TRBV20-1 and TRBJ1-2, with D perhaps matching TRBD1 (6 bases). Looked up from germline, CDR1 is DFQATT and CDR2 is SNEGSKA (reference sequence). V was pared by 1 base and J by 6 bases, with 21 bases between. The CDR3 is 16 amino acids. The CDR3: CSARALSRGRGDGYTF. Written as DNA, the CDR3 is TGCAGTGCTAGAGCCCTTTCCAGGGGCAGGGGCGATGGCTACACCTTC.

The sample holds many counts of this clonotype. The gene calls are TRBV7-2 and TRBJ2-1; no clear D gene. V was pared by 1 base and J by 7 bases, with 8 bases between. CDR1 and CDR2 from the germline V gene are SGHTA and FQGNSA. The CDR3 extends over 13 amino acids. This CDR3 reads CASSLVRSNEQFF. The DNA of the CDR3 is TGTGCCAGCAGCTTAGTCCGGTCGAATGAGCAGTTCTTC.

The V and J genes are TRBV20-1 and TRBJ2-7; 8 bases match TRBD2. V lost 6 bases to trimming and J lost 0 bases; unmatched junction nucleotides: 4. The CDR3 contains 13 residues. Per the germline V gene, CDR1 is DFQATT and CDR2 is SNEGSKA (reference sequence). The CDR3 bases are TGCAGTGCAGGAAGCGGGAGCTCCTACGAGCAGTACTTC. Amino acids: CSAGSGSSYEQYF.